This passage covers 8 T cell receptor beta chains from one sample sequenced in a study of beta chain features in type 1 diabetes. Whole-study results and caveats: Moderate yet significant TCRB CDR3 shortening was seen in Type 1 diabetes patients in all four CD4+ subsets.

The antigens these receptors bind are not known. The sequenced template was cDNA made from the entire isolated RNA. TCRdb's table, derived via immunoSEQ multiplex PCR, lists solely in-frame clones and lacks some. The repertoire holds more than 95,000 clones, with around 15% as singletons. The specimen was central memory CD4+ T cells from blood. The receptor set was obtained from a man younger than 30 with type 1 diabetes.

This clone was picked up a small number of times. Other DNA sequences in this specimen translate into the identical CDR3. This chain's CDR3 is CSVEGRGNAYGYTF. In DNA form, the CDR3 reads TGCAGCGTTGAAGGGCGTGGCAATGCGTATGGCTACACCTTC. This chain uses TRBV29-1 with TRBJ1-2; D gene ambiguous. Trimming removed 1 base at V and 5 bases at J, with 14 bases between. CDR1 and CDR2 (germline): SQVTM, ANQGSEA. CDR3 length equals 14 residues.

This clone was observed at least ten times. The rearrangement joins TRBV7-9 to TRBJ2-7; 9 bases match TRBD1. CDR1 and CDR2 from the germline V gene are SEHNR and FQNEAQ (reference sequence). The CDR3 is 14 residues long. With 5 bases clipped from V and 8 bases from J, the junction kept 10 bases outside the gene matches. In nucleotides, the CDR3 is TGTGCCAGCAGCCACAACAGACAGGGGGGTAAGCAGTACTTC. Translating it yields CASSHNRQGGKQYF.

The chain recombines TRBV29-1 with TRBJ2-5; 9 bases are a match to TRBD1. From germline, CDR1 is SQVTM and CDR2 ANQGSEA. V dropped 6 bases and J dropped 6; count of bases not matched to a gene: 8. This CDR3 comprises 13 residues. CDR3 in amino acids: CSVGTGNGKTQYF. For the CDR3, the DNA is TGCAGCGTCGGGACAGGGAATGGAAAGACCCAGTACTTC.

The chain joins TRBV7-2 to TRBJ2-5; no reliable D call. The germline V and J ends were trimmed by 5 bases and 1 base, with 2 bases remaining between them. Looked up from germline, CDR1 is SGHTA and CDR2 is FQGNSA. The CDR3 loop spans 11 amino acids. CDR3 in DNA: TGTGCCAGCAGCGCCCAAGAGACCCAGTACTTC. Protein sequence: CASSAQETQYF. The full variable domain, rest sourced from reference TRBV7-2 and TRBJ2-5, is GAGVSQSPSNKVTEKGKDVELRCDPISGHTALYWYRQSLGQGLEFLIYFQGNSAPDKSGLPSDRFSAERTGGSVSTLTIQRTQQEDSAVYLCASSAQETQYFGPGTRLLVL.

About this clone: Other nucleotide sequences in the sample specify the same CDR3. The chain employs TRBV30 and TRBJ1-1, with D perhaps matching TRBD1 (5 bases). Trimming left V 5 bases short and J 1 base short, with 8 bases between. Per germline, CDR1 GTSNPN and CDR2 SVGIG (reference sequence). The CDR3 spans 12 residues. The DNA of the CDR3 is TGTGCCTGGGCTCAGGGGAACACTGAAGCTTTCTTT. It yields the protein CAWAQGNTEAFF.

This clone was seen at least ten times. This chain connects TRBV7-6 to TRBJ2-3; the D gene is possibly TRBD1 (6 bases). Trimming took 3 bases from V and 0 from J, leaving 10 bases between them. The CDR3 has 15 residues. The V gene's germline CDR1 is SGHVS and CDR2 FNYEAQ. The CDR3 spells CASSFTGSSTDTQYF. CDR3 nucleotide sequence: TGTGCCAGCAGCTTCACAGGGTCTAGCACAGATACGCAGTATTTT. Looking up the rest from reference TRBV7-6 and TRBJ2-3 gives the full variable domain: GAGVSQSPRYKVTKRGQDVALRCDPISGHVSLYWYRQALGQGPEFLTYFNYEAQQDKSGLPNDRFSAERPEGSISTLTIQRTEQRDSAMYRCASSFTGSSTDTQYFGPGTRLTVL.

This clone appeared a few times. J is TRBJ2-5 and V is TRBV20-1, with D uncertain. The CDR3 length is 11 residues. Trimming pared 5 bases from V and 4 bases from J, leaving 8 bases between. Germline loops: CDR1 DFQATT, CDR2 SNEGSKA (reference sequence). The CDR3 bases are TGCAGTGCTGAAATACTAGAGACCCAGTACTTC. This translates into CSAEILETQYF.

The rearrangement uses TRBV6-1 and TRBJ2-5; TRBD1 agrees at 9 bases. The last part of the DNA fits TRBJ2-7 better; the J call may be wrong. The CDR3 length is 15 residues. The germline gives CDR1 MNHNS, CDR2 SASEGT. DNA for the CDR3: TGTGCCAGCAGTGAAGTAGGGACAGGGTGGAACGAGCAGTACTTC. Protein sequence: CASSEVGTGWNEQYF.